A selection of T cell receptor beta chains follows, all from one sample in a study of T cells after yellow fever vaccination. MiXCR, applied by TCRdb to the 5' RACE reads, yields one record per CDR3 protein. This table has almost 70,000 distinct CDR3 sequences, roughly 6% appearing once. The source was CD4+ T cells sorted from PBMCs, collected around 15 days after the first yellow fever vaccination. The origin of the receptors is a young man who received the YFV17D yellow fever vaccine. Each CDR3 is given with its conserved first and last residue. D genes are given only for firm matches. Clone sizes are given selectively: once, few, many, or a class where the clone is expanded.

clone size | J gene | V gene | D gene | CDR3 protein | CDR3 DNA
many | TRBJ2-3 | TRBV11-2 | TRBD2 | CASTKTILAGNTDTQYF | TGTGCCAGCACTAAAACGATTCTAGCGGGGAACACAGATACGCAGTATTTT
many | TRBJ1-6 | TRBV5-1 | NA | CASSPIRGGGDSPLHF | TGCGCCAGCAGCCCGATTCGAGGAGGGGGTGATTCACCCCTCCACTTT
many | TRBJ2-5 | TRBV7-2 | NA | CASSETASGETQYF | TGTGCCAGCAGCGAGACGGCTTCTGGGGAGACCCAGTACTTC
many | TRBJ1-6 | TRBV7-8 | NA | CASSLTLQGGSPLHF | TGTGCCAGCAGCTTGACTCTGCAGGGTGGTTCACCCCTCCACTTT
many | TRBJ2-2 | TRBV6-5 | NA | CASTLKPTSNTGELFF | TGTGCCAGCACCTTGAAACCCACCTCAAACACCGGGGAGCTGTTTTTT
many | TRBJ2-3 | TRBV7-2 | NA | CASRQVSADTQYF | TGTGCCAGCAGACAAGTGAGCGCAGATACGCAGTATTTT
many | TRBJ1-1 | TRBV7-2 | NA | CASSLGGTSGGAFF | TGTGCCAGCAGCTTAGGGGGGACATCGGGTGGGGCTTTCTTT
many | TRBJ1-5 | TRBV20-1 | NA | CSARDHRAGYQPQHF | TGCAGTGCTAGAGATCATCGGGCAGGCTATCAGCCCCAGCATTTT
NA | TRBJ2-3 | TRBV5-4 | TRBD1 | CASSSPDRVLTDTQYF | TGTGCCAGCAGTTCCCCGGACAGGGTGTTAACAGATACGCAGTATTTT
many | TRBJ2-5 | TRBV5-1 | NA | CASRVSGQETQYF | TGCGCCAGCAGAGTATCGGGACAAGAGACCCAGTACTTC
many | TRBJ2-5 | TRBV20-1 | TRBD2 | CSAVLAGGSQETQYF | TGCAGTGCGGTGCTAGCGGGGGGCTCCCAAGAGACCCAGTACTTC
many | TRBJ2-5 | TRBV5-1 | TRBD2 | CASGSGTSGGAGETQYF | TGCGCCAGCGGATCCGGGACTAGCGGGGGGGCCGGGGAGACCCAGTACTTC
many | TRBJ2-2 | TRBV27 | TRBD1 | CASRQGARTGELFF | TGTGCCAGCAGACAGGGGGCGAGAACCGGGGAGCTGTTTTTT
many | TRBJ2-1 | TRBV7-3 | TRBD2 | CASSLGWSGGANEQFF | TGTGCCAGCAGCTTAGGATGGAGCGGGGGGGCCAATGAGCAGTTCTTC
many | TRBJ1-2 | TRBV6-1 | NA | CASSQTSTGSGSGYTF | TGTGCCAGCAGTCAAACCTCGACAGGAAGCGGTAGTGGCTACACCTTC
many | TRBJ2-5 | TRBV5-1 | TRBD2 | CASSFELAGEETQYF | TGCGCCAGCAGCTTCGAACTAGCGGGGGAAGAGACCCAGTACTTC
many | TRBJ1-1 | TRBV28 | NA | CASSLGSMNTEAFF | TGTGCCAGCAGTTTGGGCAGTATGAACACTGAAGCTTTCTTT
many | TRBJ1-1 | TRBV20-1 | TRBD1 | CSAPTGGRTEAFF | TGCAGTGCTCCTACAGGGGGACGGACTGAAGCTTTCTTT
many | TRBJ1-1 | TRBV5-1 | TRBD1 | CASYPYPDRANTEAFF | TGCGCCAGCTATCCCTACCCGGACAGGGCAAACACTGAAGCTTTCTTT
many | TRBJ2-1 | TRBV5-1 | NA | CASSPEPSYNEQFF | TGCGCCAGCAGCCCAGAACCGTCCTACAATGAGCAGTTCTTC
many | TRBJ2-5 | TRBV3-1 | NA | CASSRRETQYF | TGTGCCAGCAGCCGCCGAGAGACCCAGTACTTC
few | TRBJ1-6 | TRBV6-2/TRBV6-3 | NA | CASKRSDSPLHF | TGTGCCAGCAAAAGGAGTGATTCACCCCTCCACTTT
many | TRBJ2-5 | TRBV21-1 | NA | CASSKRQGPGETQYF | TGTGCCAGCAGCAAAAGACAGGGCCCCGGAGAGACCCAGTACTTC
many | TRBJ2-2 | TRBV5-6 | TRBD1 | CASYSTGNAGELFF | TGTGCCAGTTACTCGACAGGGAATGCCGGGGAGCTGTTTTTT
many | TRBJ1-2 | TRBV20-1 | NA | CSARVGGNYGYTF | TGCAGTGCTAGAGTCGGCGGTAACTATGGCTACACCTTC
few | TRBJ2-3 | TRBV23-1 | TRBD1 | CASTSPGQDGTDTQYF | TGCGCCAGCACTTCTCCGGGACAGGACGGGACAGATACGCAGTATTTT
many | TRBJ1-2 | TRBV20-1 | TRBD1 | CSASPRGRANYGYTF | TGCAGTGCCAGCCCCAGGGGGCGGGCTAACTATGGCTACACCTTC
many | TRBJ2-6 | TRBV12-3/TRBV12-4 | NA | CASSFALSGANVLTF | TGTGCCAGCAGTTTCGCCCTCTCTGGGGCCAACGTCCTGACTTTC
many | TRBJ2-6 | TRBV13 | NA | CASSFLISSGANVLTF | TGTGCCAGCAGCTTTTTAATCAGCTCTGGGGCCAACGTCCTGACTTTC
many | TRBJ2-7 | TRBV5-1 | TRBD2 | CASSLVGGGFDEQYF | TGCGCCAGCAGCTTGGTGGGCGGGGGGTTCGACGAGCAGTACTTC
many | TRBJ2-2 | TRBV7-2 | NA | CASSLDTGELFF | TGTGCCAGCAGCTTAGACACCGGGGAGCTGTTTTTT